One and the same sample provided the 27 T cell receptor beta chains below, sequenced in a study of siplizumab effects on memory and regulatory T cells. Clones were sequenced by immunoSEQ multiplex PCR, and TCRdb holds only the in-frame ones, with some missing. The sample has some 97,000 clones; less than 95% are singletons. The sequenced sample consisted of non-Treg CD4+ T cells sorted from blood. These receptors all come from a human donor in good health.

This clone appeared a single time. The chain couples TRBV19 to TRBJ2-1, with 8 bases that match TRBD2. This CDR3 has 13 amino acids. J gave up 7 bases and V 3 bases, and 2 bases lay outside the gene matches. CDR1 is LNHDA, CDR2 SQIVND, per germline (reference sequence). This CDR3 reads CASSIGGRNEQFF. The DNA of the CDR3 is TGTGCCAGTAGTATTGGCGGGAGGAATGAGCAGTTCTTC.

The rearrangement joins TRBV6-5 to TRBJ2-4; D not resolved. Trimming shortened V by 6 bases and J by 10 bases, and 19 bases separated the two germline ends. Germline loops: CDR1 MNHEY, CDR2 SVGAGI. This CDR3 region has 14 residues. CDR3 residues: CASRPLIKGLIQYF. CDR3 DNA sequence: TGTGCCAGCAGACCATTGATTAAGGGCCTTATTCAGTACTTC.

The genes are TRBV2 and TRBJ2-5, with 10 bases fitting TRBD2. The CDR3 has 12 amino acids. The germline CDR1 and CDR2 sequences are SNHLY and FYNNEI. Losses at the gene ends were 11 bases for V and 3 bases for J; bases not matched to a gene: 3. In DNA form, the CDR3 reads TGTGCCTCCGGACTAGCGGAAGAGACCCAGTACTTC. It codes for CASGLAEETQYF.

V gene TRBV27 combines with J gene TRBJ2-5; TRBD2 matches at 7 bases. This CDR3 region has 14 residues. Germline CDR1 is MNHEY and CDR2 is SMNVEV (reference sequence). V lost 8 bases, J lost 4 bases, and 10 bases stayed unmatched. The CDR3 region has the DNA TGTGCCAGCCGGCTAGCGGCCGCAACAGAGACCCAGTACTTC. Its translation: CASRLAAATETQYF.

The chain joins TRBV28 to TRBJ2-2; 10 positions agree with TRBD1. CDR3 length: 18 amino acids. Per the germline V gene, CDR1 is MDHEN and CDR2 is SYDVKM. Unmatched junction bases numbered 14, after V lost 5 bases and J lost 5 bases. The chain's CDR3 is CASSRNDRGPRGTGELFF. CDR3 DNA sequence: TGTGCCAGCAGTCGAAACGACAGGGGGCCGCGGGGTACCGGGGAGCTGTTTTTT.

This chain links TRBV2 with TRBJ2-7, with D tentatively TRBD1 or TRBD2 (5 bases each). The CDR3 has 14 amino acids. V was shortened by 6 bases and J by 0 bases, with 12 bases between the two germline ends. Germline-derived CDR1 and CDR2 are SNHLY and FYNNEI. The chain's CDR3 is CASRRGQASYEQYF. The CDR3 DNA sequence: TGTGCCAGCAGGAGGGGCCAGGCCTCCTACGAGCAGTACTTC.

J is TRBJ2-2 and V is TRBV19, with TRBD1 identical over 7 bases. This CDR3 contains 18 residues. V was clipped by 6 bases and J by 0 bases; unmatched bases: 13. CDR1 LNHDA and CDR2 SQIVND come from the germline V gene (reference sequence). CDR3 residues: CASRFPTAGTANTGELFF. The CDR3 DNA follows: TGTGCCAGTAGATTTCCGACCGCCGGGACAGCGAACACCGGGGAGCTGTTTTTT. The entire variable domain, with the rest obtained from reference TRBV19 and TRBJ2-2, is as follows: DGGITQSPKYLFRKEGQNVTLSCEQNLNHDAMYWYRQDPGQGLRLIYYSQIVNDFQKGDIAEGYSVSREKKESFPLTVTSAQKNPTAFYLCASRFPTAGTANTGELFFGEGSRLTVL.

J is TRBJ2-5 and V is TRBV5-4; the D gene is possibly TRBD2 (6 bases). CDR1 is SGHNT and CDR2 is YYREEE in the germline V gene (reference sequence). V lost 6 bases to trimming and J lost 4 bases, with 13 bases between them. The CDR3 runs 13 residues. The CDR3 nucleotides are TGTGCCAGCACAGCGGGCTATGGAGAGACCCAGTACTTC. Protein product: CASTAGYGETQYF.

The chain combines TRBV6-5 with TRBJ2-7; D is unclear. Between the trimmed V and J ends, which lost 6 bases and 3 bases, there was a span of 12 bases. The CDR3 covers 13 residues. Germline V gives CDR1 MNHEY, CDR2 SVGAGI. CDR3 sequence (DNA): TGTGCCAGCAGGTTTTCAGACAACTACGAGCAGTACTTC. Translation gives CASRFSDNYEQYF.

V is TRBV11-2 and J is TRBJ2-3, with D unresolved. Trimming took 1 base from V and 6 from J, leaving 5 bases between them. The germline V gene has CDR1 SGHAT and CDR2 FQNNGV. CDR3 length: 12 amino acids. This chain's CDR3 is CASSLVLDTQYF. The DNA for the CDR3 is TGTGCCAGCAGCTTAGTATTGGATACGCAGTATTTT.

The rearrangement links TRBV15 to TRBJ2-2; the D gene is possibly TRBD1 (5 bases). The germline V gene has CDR1 LNHNV and CDR2 YYDKDF (reference sequence). CDR3 length equals 16 residues. V lost 0 bases, J lost 5 bases, and 13 bases lay in between. The CDR3: CATSREGQGSTGELFF. The CDR3 region has the DNA TGTGCCACCAGCAGAGAGGGGCAGGGCTCAACCGGGGAGCTGTTTTTT.

The chain combines TRBV29-1 with TRBJ1-1, with D perhaps TRBD1 (6 bases). The V end lost 6 bases, the J end lost 3 bases, and 17 bases lay between the germline ends. The germline V gene encodes CDR1 SQVTM and CDR2 ANQGSEA. The CDR3 covers 14 residues. CDR3 protein: CSVGTHPGDTEAFF. DNA of the CDR3: TGCAGCGTAGGGACCCATCCAGGGGACACTGAAGCTTTCTTT.

The chain employs TRBV11-2 and TRBJ1-1; D might be TRBD1 (6 bases). The germline V gene encodes CDR1 SGHAT and CDR2 FQNNGV. Trimming stripped 7 bases from V and 5 bases from J, with 23 bases between. The CDR3 sequence is 16 residues long. CDR3 coding DNA: TGTGCCAGCACCAACCCGAGTCGGGGGCGGAGGACTGAAGCTTTCTTT. The encoded protein is CASTNPSRGRRTEAFF.

About this clone: The germline gene is not matched at one end of the junction; a read error may be the cause. The chain is built from TRBV2 and TRBJ1-1; D not certain. This CDR3 contains 11 residues. Germline CDR1 SNHLY, CDR2 FYNNEI. DNA of the CDR3: TGTGCCAGCAGAGAAGGCGCTGAAGCTTTCTTT. This translates into CASREGAEAFF.

In its sample, this clone was seen once. The V gene is TRBV7-9, the J gene TRBJ1-1; possibly TRBD1 for D (5 bases). V dropped 10 bases and J dropped 4 bases, with 13 bases sitting between them. This CDR3 spans 12 amino acids. Germline CDR1 is SEHNR and CDR2 is FQNEAQ (reference sequence). The DNA of the CDR3 is TGTGCCACCCACCGTGGGGGCACTGAAGCTTTCTTT. Its protein is CATHRGGTEAFF. The full variable domain, rest sourced from reference TRBV7-9 and TRBJ1-1, is DTGVSQNPRHKITKRGQNVTFRCDPISEHNRLYWYRQTLGQGPEFLTYFQNEAQLEKSRLLSDRFSAERPKGSFSTLEIQRTEQGDSAMYLCATHRGGTEAFFGQGTRLTVV.

This chain uses TRBV4-1 with TRBJ2-3; tentative D call: TRBD1 (6 bases). The CDR3 extends over 17 amino acids. The V and J ends lost 0 bases and 3 bases respectively, with 16 bases between them. Germline V gene data show CDR1 as MGHRA and CDR2 as YSYEKL. This CDR3 reads CASSQDTSGRGTDTQYF. CDR3 nucleotides: TGCGCCAGCAGCCAAGATACGAGCGGAAGGGGGACAGATACGCAGTATTTT.

CDR3 amino acids: CASSVGMSEAFF. CDR3 DNA sequence: TGTGCCAGCAGTGTGGGGATGAGTGAAGCTTTCTTT. This chain joins TRBV6-5 and TRBJ1-1; no reliable D call. Germline V gene data show CDR1 as MNHEY and CDR2 as SVGAGI. Trimming shortened V by 5 bases and J by 7 bases, and 11 bases separated the two germline ends. This CDR3 has 12 residues.

The V gene is TRBV9, the J gene TRBJ2-5; 10 bases align to TRBD2. The CDR3 length is 15 residues. Germline-derived CDR1 and CDR2 are SGDLS and YYNGEE. The junction had 6 bases not matched to a gene; V was cut back by 3 bases and J by 4 bases. CDR3 sequence reads: CASSGGIAGGETQYF. The CDR3, as DNA: TGTGCCAGCAGCGGGGGAATAGCGGGAGGAGAGACCCAGTACTTC.

The CDR3 region is CASRAWAGGTEAFF. The CDR3 DNA reads as TGTGCCAGCAGGGCCTGGGCAGGGGGGACTGAAGCTTTCTTT. The rearrangement links TRBV27 to TRBJ1-1; 7 bases are shared with TRBD1. Germline CDR1 and CDR2: MNHEY and SMNVEV (reference sequence). The CDR3 is 14 residues long. V gave up 6 bases and J gave up 5 bases; unmatched junction bases: 9.

The chain is built from TRBV10-1 and TRBJ2-2; D gene unclear. CDR3 length: 16 residues. Germline-derived CDR1 and CDR2 are WNHNN and SYGVQD (reference sequence). V was pared by 4 bases and J by 2 bases, with 14 bases between. The chain's CDR3 is CASSVGRQVNTGELFF. The CDR3 DNA reads TGCGCCAGCAGTGTAGGCAGACAAGTTAACACCGGGGAGCTGTTTTTT.

The V gene is TRBV20-1, the J gene TRBJ2-7; no firm D call. The germline V and J ends were trimmed by 3 bases and 0 bases, with 3 bases remaining between them. This CDR3 has 11 residues. Germline lookup yields CDR1 DFQATT and CDR2 SNEGSKA (reference sequence). CDR3: CSASNSYEQYF. DNA for the CDR3: TGCAGTGCTAGTAACTCCTACGAGCAGTACTTC.

CDR3 residues: CASSLESGRGEQYF. Here the CDR3 DNA reads TGTGCCAGCAGCTTAGAAAGCGGGAGAGGCGAGCAGTACTTC. The genes are TRBV7-3 and TRBJ2-7, with 8 bases lining up with TRBD2. V shed 2 bases, J shed 6 bases, and the junction held 6 bases outside the gene matches. Germline assignment: CDR1 SGHTA and CDR2 FQGTGA. The CDR3 contains 14 residues.

The chain joins TRBV19 to TRBJ2-7; TRBD2 aligns across 9 bases. This CDR3 contains 16 residues. The junction had 12 bases not matched to a gene; V was cut back by 5 bases and J by 4 bases. Looked up from germline, CDR1 is LNHDA and CDR2 is SQIVND (reference sequence). The CDR3 spells CASSLAGGNNRYEQYF. CDR3 coding DNA: TGTGCCAGTAGTTTGGCGGGGGGGAACAACCGATACGAGCAGTACTTC.

The V and J genes are TRBV5-4 and TRBJ1-2; the D is unclear. The germline V gene encodes CDR1 SGHNT and CDR2 YYREEE (reference sequence). The V end was cut by 3 bases, the J end by 7 bases, with 22 bases between. This CDR3 has 16 residues. The CDR3 DNA follows: TGTGCCAGCAGCTCGCCCTATGGGCCAAGCCGACGTGGCTACACCTTC. The encoded protein is CASSSPYGPSRRGYTF.

This clone was picked up one time. The V gene is TRBV5-1, the J gene TRBJ2-2; the match to TRBD2 covers 9 bases. V was clipped by 7 bases and J by 4 bases; unmatched bases: 11. Germline V gene data show CDR1 as SGHRS and CDR2 as YFSETQ. This CDR3 is built from 16 residues. This chain's CDR3 is CASAQRLAGSTGELFF. The CDR3 DNA sequence: TGCGCCAGCGCCCAGCGGCTAGCGGGATCCACCGGGGAGCTGTTTTTT. Full variable domain (remainder filled in from reference TRBV5-1 and TRBJ2-2): KAGVTQTPRYLIKTRGQQVTLSCSPISGHRSVSWYQQTPGQGLQFLFEYFSETQRNKGNFPGRFSGRQFSNSRSEMNVSTLELGDSALYLCASAQRLAGSTGELFFGEGSRLTVL.

This chain joins TRBV5-1 and TRBJ2-5; D possibly corresponds to TRBD2 (5 bases). V dropped 4 bases and J dropped 0 bases, with 16 bases sitting between them. The CDR3 loop spans 16 amino acids. Germline CDR1 reads SGHRS; CDR2 reads YFSETQ. The CDR3 coding sequence is TGCGCCAGCAGCGTGACTGGCGGGTTGTACCAAGAGACCCAGTACTTC. Amino acid sequence: CASSVTGGLYQETQYF.

The chain's CDR3 is CASSLGQGSGYTF. The CDR3 region has the DNA TGCGCCAGCAGCTTGGGACAGGGTAGTGGCTACACCTTC. The gene calls are TRBV5-1 and TRBJ1-2; TRBD1 matches 7 bases. CDR1 and CDR2 (germline): SGHRS, YFSETQ. This CDR3 is 13 amino acids long. The V and J ends lost 0 bases and 7 bases, in that order; junction bases with no gene match: 3.